This T cell receptor beta chain was retrieved from a study of T cells in Graves' hyperthyroidism and ophthalmopathy. Authors of the study amplified TCR beta CDR3 regions from RNA transcripts. Carried out on the TCR CDR3, a first-round RT-PCR used the HTBI primer set. TCRdb reprocessed the multiplex PCR reads via MiXCR and lists one record per CDR3 protein. The profile covers a few hundred thousand distinct CDR3 sequences, with less than 25% appearing a single time and about 25% taken by the ten largest. The germline V gene encodes CDR1 DFQATT and CDR2 SNEGSKA (reference sequence). There are 13 residues in the CDR3. V shed 0 bases and J shed 2 bases, with 7 bases lying between them. The PBMCs had their origin in about 9.7 ml of fresh peripheral blood. This clonotype was recorded at least ten times.

The sequence was obtained from a man younger than 30 with Graves' hyperthyroidism. The chain has TRBV20-1 and TRBJ1-1; D call uncertain. The sample taken for sequencing was blood. The CDR3 spells CSARDLENTEAFF. In DNA form, the CDR3 reads TGCAGTGCTAGAGATCTGGAAAACACTGAAGCTTTCTTT.